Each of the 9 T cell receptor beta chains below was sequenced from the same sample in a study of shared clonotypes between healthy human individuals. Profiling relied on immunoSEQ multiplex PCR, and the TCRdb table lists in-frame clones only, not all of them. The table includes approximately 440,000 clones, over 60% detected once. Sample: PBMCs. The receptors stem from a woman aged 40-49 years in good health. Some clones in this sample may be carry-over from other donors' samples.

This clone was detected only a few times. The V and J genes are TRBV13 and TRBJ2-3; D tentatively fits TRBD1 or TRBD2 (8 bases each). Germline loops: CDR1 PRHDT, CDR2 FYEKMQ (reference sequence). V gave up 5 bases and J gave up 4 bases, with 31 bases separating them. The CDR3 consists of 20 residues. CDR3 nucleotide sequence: TGTGCCAGCAGCCGACCTGGGTACAGGGGGAGCGGGAGAGGATCAGATACGCAGTATTTT. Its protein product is CASSRPGYRGSGRGSDTQYF.

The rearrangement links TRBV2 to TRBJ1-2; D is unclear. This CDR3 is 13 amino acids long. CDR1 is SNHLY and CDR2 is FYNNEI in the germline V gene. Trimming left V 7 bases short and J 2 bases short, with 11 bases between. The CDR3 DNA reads TGTGCCAGCACTTCGGACCTGAACTATGGCTACACCTTC. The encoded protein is CASTSDLNYGYTF.

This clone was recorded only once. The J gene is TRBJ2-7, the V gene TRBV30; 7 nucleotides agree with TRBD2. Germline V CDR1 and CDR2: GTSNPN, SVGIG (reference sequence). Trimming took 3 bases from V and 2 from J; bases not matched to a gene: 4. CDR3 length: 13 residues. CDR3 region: CAWRLAGPYEQYF. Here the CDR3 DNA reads TGTGCCTGGAGATTAGCGGGCCCCTACGAGCAGTACTTC.

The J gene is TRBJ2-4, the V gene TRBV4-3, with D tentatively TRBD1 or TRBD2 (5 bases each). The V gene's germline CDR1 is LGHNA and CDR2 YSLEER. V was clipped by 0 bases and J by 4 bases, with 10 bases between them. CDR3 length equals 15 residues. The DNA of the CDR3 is TGCGCCAGCAGCCAAGAGGGGTGGGGGAAAAACATTCAGTACTTC. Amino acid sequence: CASSQEGWGKNIQYF.

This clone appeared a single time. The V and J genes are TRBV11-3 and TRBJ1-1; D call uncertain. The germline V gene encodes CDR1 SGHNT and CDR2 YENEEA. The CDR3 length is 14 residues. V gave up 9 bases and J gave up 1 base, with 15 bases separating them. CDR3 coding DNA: TGTGCCAGGGATGGTAGGGTTTCGAACACTGAAGCTTTCTTT. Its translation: CARDGRVSNTEAFF.

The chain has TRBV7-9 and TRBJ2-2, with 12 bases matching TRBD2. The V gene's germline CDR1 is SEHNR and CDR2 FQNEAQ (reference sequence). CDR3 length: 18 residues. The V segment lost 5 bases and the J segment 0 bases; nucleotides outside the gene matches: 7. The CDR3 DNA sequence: TGTGCCAGCAGCGTCGGGACTAGCGGGCCTGCGAACACCGGGGAGCTGTTTTTT. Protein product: CASSVGTSGPANTGELFF. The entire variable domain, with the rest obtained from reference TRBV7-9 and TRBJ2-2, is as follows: DTGVSQNPRHKITKRGQNVTFRCDPISEHNRLYWYRQTLGQGPEFLTYFQNEAQLEKSRLLSDRFSAERPKGSFSTLEIQRTEQGDSAMYLCASSVGTSGPANTGELFFGEGSRLTVL.

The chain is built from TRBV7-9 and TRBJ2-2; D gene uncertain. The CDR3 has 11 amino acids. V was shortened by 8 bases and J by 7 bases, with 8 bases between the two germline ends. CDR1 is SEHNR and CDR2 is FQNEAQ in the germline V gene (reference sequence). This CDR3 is CASHFGGELFF. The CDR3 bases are TGTGCCAGCCACTTTGGCGGGGAGCTGTTTTTT. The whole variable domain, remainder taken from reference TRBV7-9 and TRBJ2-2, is DTGVSQNPRHKITKRGQNVTFRCDPISEHNRLYWYRQTLGQGPEFLTYFQNEAQLEKSRLLSDRFSAERPKGSFSTLEIQRTEQGDSAMYLCASHFGGELFFGEGSRLTVL.

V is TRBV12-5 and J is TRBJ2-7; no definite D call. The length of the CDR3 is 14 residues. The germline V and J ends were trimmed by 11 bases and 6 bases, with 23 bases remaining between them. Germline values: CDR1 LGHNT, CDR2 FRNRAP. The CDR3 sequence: CACARTGLGGEQYF. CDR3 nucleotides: TGTGCTTGTGCCCGTACTGGGCTGGGCGGCGAGCAGTACTTC.

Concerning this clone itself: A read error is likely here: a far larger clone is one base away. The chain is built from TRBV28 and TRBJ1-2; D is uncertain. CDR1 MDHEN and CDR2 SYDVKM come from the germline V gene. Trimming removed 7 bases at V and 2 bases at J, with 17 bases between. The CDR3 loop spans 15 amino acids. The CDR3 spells CASTPLQCFNYGYTF. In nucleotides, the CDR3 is TGTGCCAGCACCCCCCTTCAGTGTTTCAACTATGGCTACACCTTC.